Shown below are 2 T cell receptor beta chains from a single sample sequenced in a study of T cell changes during pregnancy in multiple sclerosis. Produced via immunoSEQ multiplex PCR; TCRdb's table is partial and in-frame only. The table records 30,000 to 45,000 clones, 88% of them present only once. The material sequenced was CD4+ T cells from peripheral blood mononuclear cells, taken before pregnancy. These receptors came from a female donor with multiple sclerosis, enrolled in a pregnancy study.

Worth noting for this clone: This specimen includes other DNA sequences encoding the same CDR3. This sequence joins TRBV7-2 and TRBJ2-3; 7 bases align to TRBD2. Germline V gene data show CDR1 as SGHTA and CDR2 as FQGNSA. This CDR3 is built from 14 residues. V dropped 1 base and J dropped 4; count of bases not matched to a gene: 2. The CDR3 sequence: CASSLGAGADTQYF. CDR3 nucleotides: TGTGCCAGCAGCTTAGGGGCGGGGGCAGATACGCAGTATTTT.

The chain uses TRBV4-3 and TRBJ1-4; D ambiguous. This CDR3 comprises 16 residues. The germline V gene encodes CDR1 LGHNA and CDR2 YSLEER. V was trimmed by 4 bases and J by 0 bases, leaving 12 bases between them. CDR3 nucleotide sequence: TGCGCCAGCAGCCCCCAGTCTGCTGCAACTAATGAAAAACTGTTTTTT. Translating gives CASSPQSAATNEKLFF.